Below, 14 T cell receptor beta chains from the same sample are listed, as sequenced in a study of technical replicates of blood from a handful of donors. Profiled with immunoSEQ multiplex PCR; TCRdb holds only in-frame clones, not every one. Of under 110,000 clones in the sample, 96% were seen once. The sample comprised T cells isolated from PBMCs. These receptors all come from a human donor in good health.

The CDR3 sequence is CASSPSEAQPQHF. For the CDR3, the DNA is TGTGCCAGCAGTCCTTCGGAGGCTCAGCCCCAGCATTTT. The chain combines TRBV28 with TRBJ1-5, with D uncertain. V gave up 5 bases and J gave up 6 bases, with 11 bases separating them. There are 13 residues in the CDR3. From germline, CDR1 is MDHEN and CDR2 SYDVKM.

This clone was observed a single time. The chain is built from TRBV10-1 and TRBJ1-1; TRBD1 aligns across 9 bases. With V trimmed by 6 bases and J by 3 bases, 2 bases remained unmatched. The CDR3 spans 13 residues. Germline lookup yields CDR1 WNHNN and CDR2 SYGVQD (reference sequence). CDR3 protein: CASSRDRDTEAFF. The CDR3 bases are TGCGCCAGCAGCCGGGACAGGGACACTGAAGCTTTCTTT.

This sequence joins TRBV7-7 and TRBJ2-1; 11 bases match TRBD2. Germline values: CDR1 SSHAT, CDR2 FNYEAQ (reference sequence). J was trimmed by 5 bases and V by 4 bases; bases with no gene match: 4. The CDR3 is 15 residues long. The CDR3 spells CASSSGLAGHNEQFF. The CDR3 DNA is TGTGCCAGCAGCTCCGGACTAGCGGGCCACAATGAGCAGTTCTTC. The whole variable domain, remainder taken from reference TRBV7-7 and TRBJ2-1, is GAGVSQSPRYKVTKRGQDVTLRCDPISSHATLYWYQQALGQGPEFLTYFNYEAQPDKSGLPSDRFSAERPEGSISTLTIQRTEQRDSAMYRCASSSGLAGHNEQFFGPGTRLTVL.

This sequence joins TRBV11-3 and TRBJ2-7, with 9 bases aligning to TRBD1. The junction had 18 bases not matched to a gene; V was cut back by 4 bases and J by 2 bases. This CDR3 comprises 19 residues. The germline CDR1 and CDR2 sequences are SGHNT and YENEEA. CDR3 residues: CASSSWTGTGRQETYEQYF. CDR3 in DNA: TGTGCCAGCAGCTCCTGGACGGGGACAGGGCGTCAGGAAACCTACGAGCAGTACTTC.

The chain joins TRBV7-3 to TRBJ2-3; TRBD2 agrees at 7 bases. The V gene end was trimmed by 7 bases and the J gene end by 5 bases; junction bases not matched to a gene: 6. Germline lookup yields CDR1 SGHTA and CDR2 FQGTGA. The CDR3 extends over 13 amino acids. The chain's CDR3 is CASTGLDEDTQYF. In DNA form, the CDR3 reads TGTGCCAGCACAGGACTAGACGAAGATACGCAGTATTTT.

The chain couples TRBV21-1 to TRBJ2-7; TRBD2, the table's D call, was not compared with the DNA. TRBV21-1 is an annotated pseudogene. CDR3 size: 15 residues. CDR3 protein: CASSKFGTSSYEQYF. CDR3 coding DNA: TGTGCCAGCAGCAAGTTTGGGACTAGCTCCTACGAGCAGTACTTC.

The chain joins TRBV4-1 to TRBJ2-1, with 9 bases fitting TRBD1. The CDR3 has 16 amino acids. Germline V gene data show CDR1 as MGHRA and CDR2 as YSYEKL. With 2 bases clipped from V and 4 bases from J, the junction kept 6 bases outside the gene matches. CDR3 in amino acids: CASSQRPGTGYNEQFF. Written as DNA, the CDR3 is TGCGCCAGCAGCCAAAGACCCGGGACAGGGTACAATGAGCAGTTCTTC.

This sequence joins TRBV27 and TRBJ1-2; D perhaps matches TRBD1 (6 bases). This CDR3 is 13 amino acids long. Germline CDR1 and CDR2: MNHEY and SMNVEV (reference sequence). Trimming removed 4 bases from V and 8 bases from J, with 14 bases in between. CDR3 amino acids: CASSWGGREGYTF. DNA for the CDR3: TGTGCCAGCAGTTGGGGGGGGCGTGAGGGCTACACCTTC.

DNA of the CDR3: TGTGCCAGCAGCTTGGTCGGGAGCTCCTACGAGCAGTACTTC. Residues: CASSLVGSSYEQYF. The chain joins TRBV5-8 to TRBJ2-7; a possible D gene is TRBD2 (6 bases). V was cut by 0 bases and J by 0 bases, with 7 bases left in between. The CDR3 contains 14 residues. CDR1 and CDR2 from the germline V gene are SGHTS and YDEGEE.

The V call is TRBV6-1, the J call TRBJ2-2, with 9 bases that match TRBD1. CDR1 is MNHNS, CDR2 SASEGT, per germline. This CDR3 is built from 17 residues. V was pared by 3 bases and J by 4 bases, with 9 bases of the junction left unmatched. The CDR3 reads CASSDDRGYTGTGELFF. In DNA form, the CDR3 reads TGTGCCAGCAGTGACGACAGGGGGTACACCGGCACCGGGGAGCTGTTTTTT.

This chain links TRBV7-2 with TRBJ2-1, with D perhaps matching TRBD2 (5 bases). The CDR3 sequence is 15 residues long. CDR1 and CDR2 from the germline V gene are SGHTA and FQGNSA. The germline V and J ends were trimmed by 0 bases and 0 bases, with 6 bases remaining between them. CDR3 bases: TGTGCCAGCAGCTTAGCGGGGAGCTCCTACAATGAGCAGTTCTTC. Translated, it gives CASSLAGSSYNEQFF.

The chain joins TRBV15 to TRBJ2-7; 9 nucleotides align to TRBD2. The CDR3 is 17 amino acids. The V and J ends lost 0 bases and 3 bases, in that order; junction bases with no gene match: 9. Germline CDR1 reads LNHNV; CDR2 reads YYDKDF (reference sequence). This CDR3 is CATSRDPLTSGNYEQYF. In DNA form, the CDR3 reads TGTGCCACCAGCAGAGATCCCCTGACTAGCGGCAACTACGAGCAGTACTTC.

The chain uses TRBV7-6 and TRBJ2-7; 7 bases are a match to TRBD1. The CDR3 sequence is 14 residues long. The V and J ends lost 5 bases and 3 bases, in that order; junction bases with no gene match: 7. Germline V gene sequence: CDR1 SGHVS, CDR2 FNYEAQ. CDR3 amino acids: CASSPGTDYYEQYF. CDR3 coding DNA: TGTGCCAGCAGCCCCGGGACAGATTACTACGAGCAGTACTTC.

This sequence joins TRBV5-1 and TRBJ2-5; 11 bases are a match to TRBD2. CDR1 SGHRS and CDR2 YFSETQ come from the germline V gene. The junction had 9 bases not matched to a gene; V was cut back by 2 bases and J by 3 bases. This CDR3 has 17 amino acids. The CDR3 DNA sequence: TGCGCCAGCAGCTTTAGCGGGGGGGATTCAAGGGAAGAGACCCAGTACTTC. Translated: CASSFSGGDSREETQYF.